The next 17 T cell receptor beta chains were all read from a single sample in a study of graft-versus-host responses after intestinal transplantation. The assay was immunoSEQ multiplex PCR, and TCRdb's table has in-frame clones only and misses some. Of around 21,000 clones in the sample, 30% to 40% were seen once. The study plated 200,000 CFSE-labeled responders with 200,000 irradiated, violet-dye-labeled stimulators. The sample consisted of alloreactive CD8+ T cells from a mixed lymphocyte reaction culture, taken before intestinal transplant. Indicated subset: CFSE-low proliferating T cells sorted from roughly six-day pre-transplant mixed lymphocyte reaction (GvH or HvG direction). These receptors originate from a human patient who received an intestinal transplant.

In this sample, this clone turned up a few times. V gene TRBV6-6 combines with J gene TRBJ2-7; 7 bases are shared with TRBD1. The CDR3 contains 14 residues. V dropped 6 bases and J dropped 4; count of bases not matched to a gene: 9. Germline values: CDR1 MNHNY, CDR2 SVGAGI (reference sequence). The CDR3 nucleotides are TGTGCCAGCAGGGGACAGCCCGATTATTACGAGCAGTACTTC. It is translated as CASRGQPDYYEQYF.

About this clone itself: At one end the junction does not follow the germline gene, possibly because of a read error. The chain uses TRBV7-9 and TRBJ2-1, with D uncertain. Germline V gives CDR1 SEHNR, CDR2 FQNEAQ (reference sequence). The CDR3 sequence is 14 residues long. The DNA for the CDR3 is TGTTCCAGCAGCTTAGGATCGGGTGGCGGTGAGCAGTTCTTC. It encodes CSSSLGSGGGEQFF.

J is TRBJ2-1 and V is TRBV4-1, with 10 positions matching TRBD2. The CDR3 covers 16 residues. Trimming cost V 5 bases and J 3 bases; bases outside gene matches: 7. Germline values: CDR1 MGHRA, CDR2 YSYEKL. In DNA, the CDR3 is TGCGCCAGCAGCACTTATGAGCGGGGGGGCTACAATGAGCAGTTCTTC. It specifies CASSTYERGGYNEQFF.

A few counts support this clone. The V gene is TRBV9, the J gene TRBJ2-1; TRBD2 matches at 10 bases. The J segment lost 4 bases and the V segment lost 1 base, leaving 5 bases of the junction unmatched. This CDR3 has 16 amino acids. Germline CDR1 SGDLS, CDR2 YYNGEE. The CDR3 spells CASSVSTSGIYNEQFF. CDR3 nucleotide sequence: TGTGCCAGCAGCGTATCTACTAGCGGGATTTACAATGAGCAGTTCTTC.

The rearrangement uses TRBV4-1 and TRBJ2-6; D may be TRBD1 (5 bases). CDR3 length equals 18 residues. V shed 0 bases and J shed 3 bases, with 15 bases lying between them. From germline, CDR1 is MGHRA and CDR2 YSYEKL. CDR3 nucleotide sequence: TGCGCCAGCAGCCAAGAGGACATTAACATATTTGGGGCCAACGTCCTGACTTTC. It translates to CASSQEDINIFGANVLTF.

The chain combines TRBV7-9 with TRBJ2-3; 10 bases fit TRBD2. Germline V CDR1 and CDR2: SEHNR, FQNEAQ (reference sequence). The CDR3 length is 16 residues. V lost 1 base, J lost 3 bases, and 4 bases stayed unmatched. The CDR3 sequence is CASSLDFSGRTDTQYF. CDR3 in DNA: TGTGCCAGCAGCTTAGATTTTAGCGGGAGGACAGATACGCAGTATTTT.

By share, this clone ranks as medium-sized. V usage is TRBV6-5 and J usage is TRBJ1-2; D ambiguous. The CDR3 sequence is 14 residues long. Looked up from germline, CDR1 is MNHEY and CDR2 is SVGAGI. V shed 0 bases and J shed 3 bases, with 8 bases lying between them. CDR3 residues: CASSYSRSDYGYTF. The CDR3, as DNA: TGTGCCAGCAGTTACTCCCGGTCAGACTATGGCTACACCTTC.

This clone was observed a single time. The chain combines TRBV10-3 with TRBJ2-1; D is unclear. The germline V and J ends were trimmed by 6 bases and 2 bases, with 11 bases remaining between them. Per the germline V gene, CDR1 is ENHRY and CDR2 is SYGVKD. The CDR3 has 14 amino acids. The CDR3 nucleotides read TGTGCCATCAGGCCCCACCTAACCTACAATGAGCAGTTCTTC. As protein: CAIRPHLTYNEQFF.

By share, this clone ranks as medium-sized. The rearrangement links TRBV6-1 to TRBJ2-7; D is unclear. This CDR3 spans 11 amino acids. The V end lost 6 bases, the J end lost 7 bases, and 10 bases lay between the germline ends. Germline V gives CDR1 MNHNS, CDR2 SASEGT. CDR3 in DNA: TGTGCCAGCAGGTCCGGTGGGGAGCAGTACTTC. It codes for CASRSGGEQYF.

The V gene is TRBV6-1, the J gene TRBJ1-1, with unresolved D. Germline V gives CDR1 MNHNS, CDR2 SASEGT. This CDR3 has 11 residues. Trimming left V 8 bases short and J 6 bases short, with 10 bases between. This CDR3 reads CASSSLAEAFF. Written as DNA, the CDR3 is TGTGCCAGCTCGTCGTTAGCTGAAGCTTTCTTT.

This chain joins TRBV5-1 and TRBJ2-3; D uncertain. Germline assignment: CDR1 SGHRS and CDR2 YFSETQ. The CDR3 has 12 amino acids. V was clipped by 4 bases and J by 2 bases, with 5 bases between them. The CDR3 coding sequence is TGCGCCAGCAGCACCTACACAGATACGCAGTATTTT. It specifies CASSTYTDTQYF. Complete variable domain (other parts from reference TRBV5-1 and TRBJ2-3): KAGVTQTPRYLIKTRGQQVTLSCSPISGHRSVSWYQQTPGQGLQFLFEYFSETQRNKGNFPGRFSGRQFSNSRSEMNVSTLELGDSALYLCASSTYTDTQYFGPGTRLTVL.

This clone was observed a handful of times. The rearrangement joins TRBV5-5 to TRBJ1-3; possibly TRBD1 for D (6 bases). The CDR3 spans 15 residues. Per the germline V gene, CDR1 is SGHKS and CDR2 is YYEKEE (reference sequence). V lost 3 bases to trimming and J lost 6 bases, with 16 bases between them. The CDR3 coding sequence is TGTGCCAGCAGCTACCGGGACAATCCCCCAAACACCATATATTTT. This gives the protein CASSYRDNPPNTIYF.

This clone was seen a handful of times. V and J are TRBV7-9 and TRBJ2-7; 7 positions agree with TRBD1. Germline CDR1 reads SEHNR; CDR2 reads FQNEAQ (reference sequence). V was pared by 6 bases and J by 2 bases, with 7 bases of the junction left unmatched. The length of the CDR3 is 14 residues. CDR3 in DNA: TGTGCCAGCAGTTCTTGGGACAGTACCTACGAGCAGTACTTC. Translating gives CASSSWDSTYEQYF.

This clone has more than one count but fewer than ten. This chain joins TRBV7-6 and TRBJ1-6; D is perhaps TRBD1 (6 bases). CDR3 length: 14 residues. The germline V gene encodes CDR1 SGHVS and CDR2 FNYEAQ. Trimming shortened V by 5 bases and J by 9 bases, and 14 bases separated the two germline ends. Here the CDR3 reads CASSQGGLGSPLHF. The CDR3 DNA sequence: TGTGCCAGCAGCCAAGGGGGACTTGGTTCACCCCTCCACTTT. Full variable domain (rest looked up from reference TRBV7-6 and TRBJ1-6): GAGVSQSPRYKVTKRGQDVALRCDPISGHVSLYWYRQALGQGPEFLTYFNYEAQQDKSGLPNDRFSAERPEGSISTLTIQRTEQRDSAMYRCASSQGGLGSPLHFGNGTRLTVT.

This clone showed up just a few times. This chain connects TRBV6-8 to TRBJ2-7; D gene unclear. CDR3 length: 12 amino acids. Germline CDR1 MNHGY, CDR2 SAAAGT. Trimming removed 5 bases from V and 2 bases from J, with 7 bases in between. The CDR3 nucleotides read TGTGCCAGCAGTGAAGATCCCTACGAGCAGTACTTC. Translated, it gives CASSEDPYEQYF.

In its sample, this clone is medium-sized (0.01 to 0.1%). The chain has TRBV6-5 and TRBJ2-7; unclear D gene. The ends were cut back, 4 bases at V and 7 bases at J, with 8 bases in the middle. The length of the CDR3 is 11 residues. In germline, CDR1 is MNHEY, CDR2 SVGAGI. CDR3 amino acids: CASSSSGEQYF. DNA for the CDR3: TGTGCCAGCAGTTCCTCTGGAGAGCAGTACTTC.

This clone came up a few times. J is TRBJ2-1 and V is TRBV9, with 12 bases that match TRBD2. Trimming removed 4 bases from V and 7 bases from J; junction bases left unmatched: 15. The CDR3 contains 18 residues. From germline, CDR1 is SGDLS and CDR2 YYNGEE. The CDR3 here is CASSLYPKLAGGSNEQFF. The CDR3 nucleotides are TGTGCCAGCAGCCTCTACCCCAAACTAGCGGGAGGAAGTAATGAGCAGTTCTTC.